A selection of T cell receptor beta chains follows, all from one sample in a study of T cells in Graves' hyperthyroidism and ophthalmopathy. Each CDR3 protein gets one entry after TCRdb re-called the multiplex PCR reads with MiXCR. The sample has about 640,000 distinct CDR3 sequences, more than 12% seen once. The material sequenced was blood. These receptors were obtained from a woman between 50 and 59 years old with Graves' ophthalmopathy. CDR3s include the opening cysteine and the closing phenylalanine or tryptophan. A D gene is named only where the DNA matches it firmly. A clone size is listed for some rows: how often the clone was seen (once, few, many), or a class if it is expanded.

few	-	TRBJ1-2	TRBV4-3	TGCGCCAGCAGCCAGAGCACCACAGGGTATAGCTATGGCTACACCTTC	CASSQSTTGYSYGYTF
-	-	TRBJ2-3	TRBV20-1	TGCAGTGCTTACGACAACACAGATACGCAGTATTTT	CSAYDNTDTQYF
few	-	TRBJ2-2	TRBV12-3/TRBV12-4	TGTGCCAGCAGCCAAATTAGGGGTACCGGGGAGCTGTTTTTT	CASSQIRGTGELFF
many	TRBD1	TRBJ1-1	TRBV29-1	TGCAGCGTATGGGGGACAGTCCCCCGTCCGAACACTGAAGCTTTCTTT	CSVWGTVPRPNTEAFF
many	-	TRBJ2-1	TRBV11-2	TGTGCCAGCAGTCCAACAAGCGGAGACTCCTACAATGAGCAGTTCTTC	CASSPTSGDSYNEQFF
-	-	TRBJ1-3	TRBV30	TGTGCCTGGGGACCCAGCTCTGGAAACACCATATATTTT	CAWGPSSGNTIYF
-	TRBD2	TRBJ2-1	TRBV7-3	TGTGCCAGCAGTCCCCGTCCGACTAGCGGGAGTACTCAGGTACGCAATGAGCAGTTCTTC	CASSPRPTSGSTQVRNEQFF
few	-	TRBJ1-5	TRBV30	TGTGCCTTCTCCGGACAGAATCAGCCCCAGCATTTT	CAFSGQNQPQHF
many	-	TRBJ2-7	TRBV11-1	TGTGCCAGCAGCTCTTATGGACAAGCCTACGAGCAGTACTTC	CASSSYGQAYEQYF
few	-	TRBJ2-7	TRBV20-1	TGCAGTGCTAGAGATCTCGATTTCTACGAGCAGTACTTC	CSARDLDFYEQYF
few	-	TRBJ2-7	TRBV7-9	TGTGCCAGCATCAGGACGTCGGGTGAGCAGTACTTC	CASIRTSGEQYF
-	-	TRBJ2-5	TRBV5-6	TGTGCCAGCAGCCAGAAACTAGAAGACCAAGAGACCCAGTACTTC	CASSQKLEDQETQYF
many	TRBD2	TRBJ2-1	TRBV7-9	TGTGCCAGCACCATACGTGGGGGGGGATCCTACAATGAGCAGTTCTTC	CASTIRGGGSYNEQFF
few	TRBD2	TRBJ2-3	TRBV19	TGTGCCAGTAGTATGGAAGGGACTAGCGGGATGAAAGATACGCAGTATTTT	CASSMEGTSGMKDTQYF
-	-	TRBJ1-1	TRBV27	TGTGCCGGCTCCCCGGCGAGGTTAAACACTGAAGCTTTCTTT	CAGSPARLNTEAFF
-	-	TRBJ1-5	TRBV11-2	TGTGCCAGCAGCCGACATCAAAATCAGCCCCAGCATTTT	CASSRHQNQPQHF
many	-	TRBJ2-2	TRBV5-1	TGCGCCAGCAGCTTGGTTCAGACGAACACCGGGGAGCTGTTTTTT	CASSLVQTNTGELFF
few	-	TRBJ1-6	TRBV28	TGTGCCAGCAGTCTTATTTACCCCGCTTCCCTCCACTTT	CASSLIYPASLHF
many	-	TRBJ2-3	TRBV7-3	TGTGCCAGCAGCGAAACAGGGTCTCTACGTCCAGATACGCAGTATTTT	CASSETGSLRPDTQYF
-	TRBD2	TRBJ2-1	TRBV9	TGTGCCAGCAGCGGCCCGGGCGGTAGCGGGCTCTACAATGAGCAGTTCTTC	CASSGPGGSGLYNEQFF
many	TRBD2	TRBJ2-1	TRBV28	TGTGCCACCCGAAGGACTAGCGCTGACAATGAGCAGTTCTTC	CATRRTSADNEQFF
few	-	TRBJ1-2	TRBV15	TGTGCCACCAGCAGAGTTCGGCGGGAGGACACCCGCTATGGCTACACCTTC	CATSRVRREDTRYGYTF
-	TRBD1	TRBJ2-7	TRBV10-3	TGTGCCACCAAACCGGGACAGAGCTCCTACGAGCAGTACTTC	CATKPGQSSYEQYF
many	-	TRBJ2-7	TRBV11-3	TGTGCCAGCAGCACGCGGGATAAGACGACCCGCGAGCAGTACTTC	CASSTRDKTTREQYF
-	-	TRBJ2-7	TRBV15	TGTGCCACCAGCAGAGGACAGAAGGCAAGGAGCGAGCAGTACTTC	CATSRGQKARSEQYF
few	TRBD1	TRBJ1-2	TRBV28	TGTGCCAGCAGTTTAACCCGGACAGGCCCTCTCTATGGCTACACCTTC	CASSLTRTGPLYGYTF
many	-	TRBJ2-5	TRBV7-9	TGTGCCAGCAGCTCCCGAGAAGCCAACCAAGAGACCCAGTACTTC	CASSSREANQETQYF
many	-	TRBJ2-5	TRBV5-6	TGTGCCAGCAGCTCCAGGGACATCCTTCAAGAGACCCAGTACTTC	CASSSRDILQETQYF
many	-	TRBJ2-2	TRBV7-2	TGTGCCAGCAGATATCGGGGACAAAACACCGGGGAGCTGTTTTTT	CASRYRGQNTGELFF
many	-	TRBJ2-7	TRBV5-1	TGCGCCAGCAGTTCACTTCACCTCTACGAGCAGTACTTC	CASSSLHLYEQYF
once	-	TRBJ2-6	TRBV20-1	TGCAGTGCTAGAGTTCGCAGGGCTGGGGCCAACGTCCTGACTTTC	CSARVRRAGANVLTF
-	TRBD1	TRBJ1-1	TRBV20-1	TGCAGTGCCACTGACAGGGAGGGCACTGAAGCTTTCTTT	CSATDREGTEAFF
few	-	TRBJ1-4	TRBV7-2	TGTGCCAGCAGCTTAATTGTAAATGAAAAACTGTTTTTT	CASSLIVNEKLFF
-	-	TRBJ2-5	TRBV19	TGTGCCAGTAACGGAGGGGGCCACCAAGAGACCCAGTACTTC	CASNGGGHQETQYF
-	-	TRBJ1-5	TRBV19	TGTGCCAGTAGTATAGTAGGGCCGGAAAGGGGTCAGCCCCAGCATTTT	CASSIVGPERGQPQHF
-	TRBD2	TRBJ2-1	TRBV24-1	TGTGCCAGCGGGGCTAGCGGTAACCCGGGGTACAATGAGCAGTTCTTC	CASGASGNPGYNEQFF
many	TRBD2	TRBJ2-2	TRBV3-1	TGTGCCAGCAGCCAAGATCGCCTAGCGGAGCGCACCGGGGAGCTGTTTTTT	CASSQDRLAERTGELFF
once	TRBD2	TRBJ2-7	TRBV20-1	TGCAGTGCTAGAGATCGGGCGCGGGAGAGTAGCGAGCAGTACTTC	CSARDRARESSEQYF
many	-	TRBJ2-1	TRBV20-1	TGCAGTGCTAGAGCGGGGTTTAATGAGCAGTTCTTC	CSARAGFNEQFF
few	-	TRBJ1-5	TRBV4-2	TGTGCCAGCAGCCAAGGTGAAGGGGGGTATCAGCCCCAGCATTTT	CASSQGEGGYQPQHF
many	-	TRBJ2-1	TRBV3-1	TGTGCCAGCAGCCAAGTCGGGAGTTACGAGAATGAGCAGTTCTTC	CASSQVGSYENEQFF